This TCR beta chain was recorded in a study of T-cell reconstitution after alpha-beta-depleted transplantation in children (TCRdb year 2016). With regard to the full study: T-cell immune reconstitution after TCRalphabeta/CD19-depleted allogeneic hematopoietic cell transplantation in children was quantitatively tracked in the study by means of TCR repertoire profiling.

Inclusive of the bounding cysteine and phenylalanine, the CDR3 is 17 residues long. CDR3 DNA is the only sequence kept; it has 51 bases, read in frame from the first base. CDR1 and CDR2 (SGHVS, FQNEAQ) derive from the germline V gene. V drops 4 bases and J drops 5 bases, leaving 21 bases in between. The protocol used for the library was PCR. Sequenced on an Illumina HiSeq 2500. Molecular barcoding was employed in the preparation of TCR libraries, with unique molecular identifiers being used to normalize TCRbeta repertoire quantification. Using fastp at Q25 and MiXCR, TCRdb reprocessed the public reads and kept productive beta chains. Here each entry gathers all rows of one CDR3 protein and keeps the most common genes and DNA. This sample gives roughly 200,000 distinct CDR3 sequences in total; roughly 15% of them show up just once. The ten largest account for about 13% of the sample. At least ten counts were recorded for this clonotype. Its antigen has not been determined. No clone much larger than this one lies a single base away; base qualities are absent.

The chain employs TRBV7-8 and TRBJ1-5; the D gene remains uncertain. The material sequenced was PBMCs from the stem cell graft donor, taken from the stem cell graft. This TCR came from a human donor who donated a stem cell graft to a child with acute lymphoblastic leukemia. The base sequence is TGTGCCAGCAGCTCCCAAGGTGGTGGGATGGTGGATCAGCCCCAGCATTTT. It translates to CASSSQGGGMVDQPQHF.